Listed here is a single T cell receptor (beta chain). The clone's antigen remains unknown. No much larger clonotype is one base removed from it; base qualities were not supplied. Collaborating institutions collected whole blood in K2EDTA tubes following their own protocols. For TCRbeta analysis, collaborators shipped samples as frozen whole blood, isolated PBMCs, or DNA extracted from either of those sample types. The germline V gene specifies MDHEN as CDR1 and SYDVKM as CDR2. The CDR3 numbers 15 residues from cysteine through phenylalanine. The CDR3 DNA has 45 bases and is translated from base 1. Trimming at the junction amounts to 2 bases on V and 2 bases on J, and the germline ends lie 13 bases apart. TCRbeta CDR3 regions were amplified from genomic DNA by means of the immunoSEQ Assay, a bias-controlled multiplex PCR. The authors processed their data as follows. The number of nucleated cells in each sample was estimated by amplification of reference gene primers within the assay. To quantify the absolute abundance of each unique TCRbeta CDR3 rearrangement, sequence reads were collapsed and filtered. For each sample, productive Simpson clonality was calculated by taking the square root of Simpson's diversity index across productive rearrangements. TCRdb retrieved this table from immuneACCESS and kept in-frame rearrangements only. Not all clones are present; in checked studies, unresolved V genes account for under half, and no reason is known for the remainder. The V and J calls and the clone size are those of that table, but D and trimming were determined from the DNA. Present in this sample are 130,000 or so clones, approximately 80% of which were seen just once. Roughly 17% of the sample is in the top ten clones.

This sample stems from a study of blood T cell repertoires in COVID-19 (dated by TCRdb to about 2020). For the wider study: Collaborator samples came from the United States, Italy and Spain and covered acute and convalescent phases of COVID-19. The prospective study material was composed of cDNA or gDNA derived from T cells, B-cell-depleted T cells, or PBMCs. Deeply sampled blood TCRbeta repertoires from subjects exposed to, actively infected with, or recovered from COVID-19 were included in the dataset. A freely available public database, intended as a resource for researchers studying the immune response to SARS-CoV-2, is where the repertoires were released. The samples were drawn from the first 160 participants of the ongoing ImmuneRACE study and from over 950 subjects provided by 6 global collaborators. Sample metadata almost always included a de-identified subject ID, COVID-19 status, age in years and sex. Where available, HLA class I and class II types were obtained from metadata supplied by the sample provider rather than from assay-based typing. Paper-wide results and their limitations: The quantity of clinical and demographic metadata differed by source and by participant and was supplied without curation.

The chain is made from TRBV28 and TRBJ2-7; the D segment could be TRBD2, given 6 matching bases. The sequenced sample was peripheral blood. The clonotype comes from a man aged 50 or older with acute or convalescent COVID-19. Here the CDR3 is given as CASSLPRDSTYEQYF. The DNA sequence reads TGTGCCAGCAGTTTACCCCGGGACTCAACCTACGAGCAGTACTTC.